The source of this T cell receptor beta chain is a study of blood T cell repertoires in COVID-19. At the level of the study: Researchers got acute and convalescent COVID-19 samples from the United States, Italy and Spain. In each case, the material was cDNA or gDNA derived from T cells, B-cell-depleted T cells, or PBMCs.

The participants were between about 18 and 100 years old and came from 24 US areas. Self-reported history from a screening survey and questionnaire set each donor's cohort. Method: immunoSEQ multiplex PCR; TCRdb's copy keeps in-frame clones and lacks some. The sample shows under 250,000 clones, about four fifths of them seen only once. Germline CDR1 and CDR2: SGHAT and FQNNGV. Trimming removed 2 bases from V and 2 bases from J, with 13 bases in between. This CDR3 region has 15 residues. The sequence was obtained from a man aged 60 to 69 who had recovered from COVID-19. Sequenced input: PBMCs or T cells enriched from blood (not recorded which). The chain uses TRBV11-2 and TRBJ2-7; no clear D gene. The CDR3 bases are TGTGCCAGCAGCTTATCCCGCGAGCAGGCCTACGAGCAGTACTTC. Encoded protein: CASSLSREQAYEQYF.